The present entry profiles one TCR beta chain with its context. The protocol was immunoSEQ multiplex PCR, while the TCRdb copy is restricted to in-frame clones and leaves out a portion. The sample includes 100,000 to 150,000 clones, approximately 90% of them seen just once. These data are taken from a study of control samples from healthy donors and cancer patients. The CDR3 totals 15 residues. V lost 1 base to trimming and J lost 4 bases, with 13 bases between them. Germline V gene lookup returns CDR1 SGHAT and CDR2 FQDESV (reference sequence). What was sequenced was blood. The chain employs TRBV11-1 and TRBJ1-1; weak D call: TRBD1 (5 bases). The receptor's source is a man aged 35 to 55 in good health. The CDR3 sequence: CASSLGLGGSTEAFF. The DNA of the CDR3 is TGTGCCAGCAGCTTAGGTCTGGGGGGAAGCACTGAAGCTTTCTTT. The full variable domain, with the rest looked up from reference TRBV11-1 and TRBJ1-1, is EAEVAQSPRYKITEKSQAVAFWCDPISGHATLYWYRQILGQGPELLVQFQDESVVDDSQLPKDRFSAERLKGVDSTLKIQPAELGDSAMYLCASSLGLGGSTEAFFGQGTRLTVV.